A single sample gave rise to the 15 T cell receptor beta chains below, sequenced in a study of OX40 agonist ivuxolimab in advanced cancers. TCRdb's table, derived via immunoSEQ multiplex PCR, lists solely in-frame clones and lacks some. The sample shows more than 25,000 clones, less than 90% of them seen only once. Source: CD4+ or CD8+ T cells sorted from blood, taken in a trial of the OX40 agonist ivuxolimab. These receptor sequences come from an adult with an advanced solid tumor such as melanoma, head and neck, liver or kidney cancer.

The J gene is TRBJ2-2, the V gene TRBV7-9; D is uncertain. Germline CDR1 reads SEHNR; CDR2 reads FQNEAQ (reference sequence). The CDR3 runs 15 residues. V shed 4 bases and J shed 1 base, with 10 bases lying between them. CDR3: CASSSRGLNTGELFF. DNA of the CDR3: TGTGCCAGCAGCTCTAGAGGCCTGAACACCGGGGAGCTGTTTTTT. Full variable domain (remainder filled in from reference TRBV7-9 and TRBJ2-2): DTGVSQNPRHKITKRGQNVTFRCDPISEHNRLYWYRQTLGQGPEFLTYFQNEAQLEKSRLLSDRFSAERPKGSFSTLEIQRTEQGDSAMYLCASSSRGLNTGELFFGEGSRLTVL.

The chain employs TRBV28 and TRBJ2-2, with D hard to call. The CDR3 sequence is 15 residues long. The germline V gene has CDR1 MDHEN and CDR2 SYDVKM. Trimming removed 3 bases from V and 6 bases from J, with 14 bases in between. The CDR3 sequence is CASSLTRFAAGELFF. As DNA, the CDR3 is TGTGCCAGCAGTTTGACCCGGTTTGCGGCCGGGGAGCTGTTTTTT.

V and J are TRBV29-1 and TRBJ2-2, with D tentatively TRBD1 (5 bases). V dropped 1 base and J dropped 4 bases, with 10 bases sitting between them. The germline V gene has CDR1 SQVTM and CDR2 ANQGSEA. The CDR3 is 14 residues long. The CDR3 reads CSVEARAITGELFF. The CDR3 DNA is TGCAGCGTTGAAGCCAGGGCTATCACCGGGGAGCTGTTTTTT.

This rearrangement joins TRBV7-3 to TRBJ2-7; a possible D gene is TRBD2 (5 bases). CDR3 length equals 15 residues. V lost 1 base to trimming and J lost 2 bases, with 12 bases between them. Germline V gives CDR1 SGHTA, CDR2 FQGTGA. CDR3 sequence (DNA): TGTGCCAGCAGCTTAAGATTTGGAGGAGCCTACGAGCAGTACTTC. Protein sequence: CASSLRFGGAYEQYF. Filled out from reference TRBV7-3 and TRBJ2-7, the complete variable domain reads GAGVSQTPSNKVTEKGKYVELRCDPISGHTALYWYRQSLGQGPEFLIYFQGTGAADDSGLPNDRFFAVRPEGSVSTLKIQRTERGDSAVYLCASSLRFGGAYEQYFGPGTRLTVT.

V usage is TRBV5-1 and J usage is TRBJ2-1; D remains ambiguous. This CDR3 comprises 15 residues. Germline CDR1 is SGHRS and CDR2 is YFSETQ. V lost 1 base to trimming and J lost 1 base, with 9 bases between them. The CDR3 reads CASSLHFSSYNEQFF. CDR3 DNA sequence: TGCGCCAGCAGCTTGCACTTTTCATCCTACAATGAGCAGTTCTTC.

V and J are TRBV11-3 and TRBJ1-1; D is ambiguous. The CDR3 length is 13 residues. Germline CDR1 SGHNT, CDR2 YENEEA. V was pared by 1 base and J by 4 bases, with 7 bases between. CDR3 coding DNA: TGTGCCAGCAGCTTAGGGGCTGGCACTGAAGCTTTCTTT. It codes for CASSLGAGTEAFF.

This chain uses TRBV14 with TRBJ2-1; D possibly corresponds to TRBD2 (5 bases). The CDR3 extends over 12 amino acids. The germline V gene has CDR1 SGHDN and CDR2 FVKESK. Trimming pared 1 base from V and 8 bases from J, leaving 6 bases between. The CDR3 is CASSQGGYEQFF. DNA for the CDR3: TGTGCCAGCAGCCAAGGAGGGTATGAGCAGTTCTTC.

The genes are TRBV7-8 and TRBJ1-5; 9 bases agree with TRBD1. The CDR3 loop spans 16 amino acids. Per the germline V gene, CDR1 is SGHVS and CDR2 is FQNEAQ. V shed 5 bases, J shed 4 bases, and the junction held 9 bases outside the gene matches. CDR3 sequence (DNA): TGTGCCAGCAGCGATGGGACAGGGTCGGATAATCAGCCCCAGCATTTT. It yields the protein CASSDGTGSDNQPQHF.

The V and J genes are TRBV6-1 and TRBJ2-3; weak D call: TRBD2 (7 bases). The CDR3 has 13 amino acids. Germline V gene sequence: CDR1 MNHNS, CDR2 SASEGT. Trimming cost V 7 bases and J 7 bases, with 15 bases left between them. This chain's CDR3 is CASKPEGGNTQYF. CDR3 bases: TGTGCCAGCAAGCCAGAGGGGGGGAATACGCAGTATTTT.

This clone showed up just a few times. The chain links TRBV11-2 to TRBJ2-3, with D possibly TRBD1 on 6 matching bases. This CDR3 region has 14 residues. Trimming took 5 bases from V and 3 from J, leaving 12 bases between them. Germline V gives CDR1 SGHAT, CDR2 FQNNGV. The CDR3 nucleotides are TGTGCCAGCAGCCACCTAACAGGGACAGATACGCAGTATTTT. As protein: CASSHLTGTDTQYF.

The chain joins TRBV7-9 to TRBJ2-7; D is tentatively TRBD1 or TRBD2 (5 bases each). This CDR3 is 16 amino acids long. Germline V lookup: CDR1 SEHNR, CDR2 FQNEAQ (reference sequence). The V end lost 3 bases, the J end lost 6 bases, and 21 bases lay between the germline ends. In DNA form, the CDR3 reads TGTGCCAGCAGCTTTCCACCGGGGCTGACCGTTTTCGAGCAGTACTTC. Translation gives CASSFPPGLTVFEQYF.

This rearrangement joins TRBV9 to TRBJ2-7, with D unclear. Germline V lookup: CDR1 SGDLS, CDR2 YYNGEE. V was shortened by 0 bases and J by 3 bases, with 10 bases between the two germline ends. The CDR3 is 14 residues long. The CDR3 here is CASSVASVDYEQYF. CDR3 DNA: TGTGCCAGCAGCGTAGCTTCAGTAGACTACGAGCAGTACTTC.

The rearrangement links TRBV7-9 to TRBJ1-3; D not certain. The CDR3 has 10 residues. With 7 bases removed from V and 7 bases from J, the gap between germline ends came to 5 bases. The germline gives CDR1 SEHNR, CDR2 FQNEAQ (reference sequence). This chain's CDR3 is CASTDNTIYF. DNA of the CDR3: TGTGCCAGCACTGACAACACCATATATTTT.

This clone occurred once. Additional DNA sequences in this sample encode the identical CDR3. This chain connects TRBV29-1 to TRBJ2-7, with 12 bases lining up with TRBD2. CDR1 is SQVTM, CDR2 ANQGSEA, per germline. This CDR3 has 18 residues. Germline trimming cut 4 bases from V and 3 bases from J; bases unmatched to any gene: 16. The CDR3 sequence is CSVGRILGLAGGDYEQYF. The DNA for the CDR3 is TGCAGCGTTGGTAGGATTTTAGGTCTAGCGGGGGGGGACTACGAGCAGTACTTC.

The V and J genes are TRBV9 and TRBJ2-7, with TRBD1 identical over 8 bases. From germline, CDR1 is SGDLS and CDR2 YYNGEE. This CDR3 is 15 amino acids long. V shed 0 bases, J shed 6 bases, and the junction held 8 bases outside the gene matches. Here the CDR3 reads CASSVGGTGLLEQYF. In DNA form, the CDR3 reads TGTGCCAGCAGCGTAGGGGGGACAGGTCTCCTCGAGCAGTACTTC.